A single sample gave rise to the 22 T cell receptor beta chains below, sequenced in a study of Graves' ophthalmopathy and Graves' hyperthyroidism. Amplified material comprised TCR beta CDR3 regions derived from RNA transcripts. RT-PCR with HTBI primers came first, then second-round multiplex PCR. TCRdb re-called the multiplex PCR reads through MiXCR, storing one row per CDR3 protein. The sample has fewer than 650,000 distinct CDR3 sequences; approximately 22% are singletons. The source material was peripheral blood. All receptors derive from a woman aged 18-29 years with stable Graves' hyperthyroidism. Some clones in this sample may be carry-over from other donors' samples.

This clonotype was counted many times. This chain connects TRBV28 to TRBJ2-4, with D perhaps TRBD1 or TRBD2 (6 bases each). V lost 10 bases and J lost 1, with 20 bases in between. The CDR3 sequence is 16 residues long. CDR1 and CDR2 from the germline V gene are MDHEN and SYDVKM. CDR3 sequence: CAIQTSGAGAKNIQYF. The CDR3, as DNA: TGTGCCATTCAAACGTCGGGGGCGGGGGCCAAAAACATTCAGTACTTC.

The rearrangement links TRBV28 to TRBJ2-7, with 9 positions matching TRBD1. CDR1 is MDHEN and CDR2 is SYDVKM in the germline V gene. The CDR3 has 13 amino acids. Trimming cost V 8 bases and J 4 bases; bases outside gene matches: 6. The CDR3 bases are TGTGCCAGCGATCGGACAGGGGTATACGAGCAGTACTTC. It translates to CASDRTGVYEQYF. The entire variable domain, with the rest obtained from reference TRBV28 and TRBJ2-7, is as follows: DVKVTQSSRYLVKRTGEKVFLECVQDMDHENMFWYRQDPGLGLRLIYFSYDVKMKEKGDIPEGYSVSREKKERFSLILESASTNQTSMYLCASDRTGVYEQYFGPGTRLTVT.

The chain recombines TRBV13 with TRBJ2-2; D assignment may be TRBD1 or TRBD2 (5 bases each). Germline V gene sequence: CDR1 PRHDT, CDR2 FYEKMQ (reference sequence). This CDR3 region has 16 residues. V was cut by 4 bases and J by 2 bases, with 14 bases left in between. CDR3 region: CASSSTGTINTGELFF. The CDR3 nucleotides are TGTGCCAGCAGCTCAACCGGGACCATAAACACCGGGGAGCTGTTTTTT.

This chain connects TRBV20-1 to TRBJ2-5; no clear D. V lost 2 bases, J lost 5 bases, and 6 bases lay in between. CDR1 and CDR2 from the germline V gene are DFQATT and SNEGSKA (reference sequence). The CDR3 covers 11 residues. The CDR3 here is CSARSTETQYF. The DNA of the CDR3 is TGCAGTGCTAGATCGACTGAGACCCAGTACTTC.

This clonotype was picked up many times. This chain links TRBV29-1 with TRBJ1-2; no reliable D call. Per germline, CDR1 SQVTM and CDR2 ANQGSEA. CDR3 size: 10 residues. Trimming pared 3 bases from V and 8 bases from J, leaving 7 bases between. The CDR3 sequence: CSVDEGGYTF. Here the CDR3 DNA reads TGCAGCGTTGATGAGGGCGGCTACACCTTC.

The V call is TRBV4-1, the J call TRBJ1-5, with a tentative D call TRBD1 (5 bases). CDR1 and CDR2 (germline): MGHRA, YSYEKL. V was clipped by 2 bases and J by 1 base, with 12 bases between them. The CDR3 contains 16 residues. The CDR3 nucleotides read TGCGCCAGCAGCCAATCGCCGGGACCGAGCAATCAGCCCCAGCATTTT. This encodes CASSQSPGPSNQPQHF.

The chain combines TRBV6-2 or TRBV6-3 with TRBJ2-4; D possibly corresponds to TRBD2 (5 bases). CDR3 length: 15 amino acids. CDR1 and CDR2 from the germline V gene are MNHEY and SVGEGT. The ends were cut back, 5 bases at V and 1 base at J, with 12 bases in the middle. The CDR3 sequence is CASSLAGYAKNIQYF. The CDR3 bases are TGTGCCAGCAGTCTCGCGGGCTACGCCAAAAACATTCAGTACTTC.

Worth noting for this clonotype: This may be a read error: a much more frequent sequence differs by one nucleotide. The chain employs TRBV10-2 and TRBJ1-1; maybe TRBD1 (6 bases). The length of the CDR3 is 13 residues. Germline V gives CDR1 WSHSY, CDR2 SAAADI. The CDR3, as DNA: TGCGCCAGCAGGGGCAGGGGAAGGACTGAAGCTTGCTTT. This gives the protein CASRGRGRTEACF.

This sequence joins TRBV11-2 and TRBJ2-2; D possibly corresponds to TRBD2 (5 bases). The germline V gene encodes CDR1 SGHAT and CDR2 FQNNGV. The V gene lost 5 bases and the J gene lost 5 bases, with 18 bases spanning the gap. There are 16 residues in the CDR3. The CDR3 region is CASSPTKGPGTGELFF. In DNA form, the CDR3 reads TGTGCCAGCAGCCCGACTAAGGGCCCGGGGACCGGGGAGCTGTTTTTT.

This clonotype occurred many times. The chain carries TRBV7-3 and TRBJ1-1, with D possibly being TRBD1 (5 bases). V lost 5 bases and J 4 bases, leaving 11 bases between the germline ends. This CDR3 region has 13 residues. CDR1 is SGHTA and CDR2 is FQGTGA in the germline V gene. CDR3 sequence: CASSGGLGTEAFF. CDR3 nucleotides: TGTGCCAGCAGCGGGGGGTTGGGCACTGAAGCTTTCTTT.

This clonotype is a singleton in its sample. This chain joins TRBV12-3 or TRBV12-4 and TRBJ1-2; 8 nucleotides line up with TRBD1. CDR3 length equals 14 residues. Trimming cost V 5 bases and J 14 bases; bases outside gene matches: 16. The CDR3 nucleotides are TGTGCCAGCAGTCTTCGCCGGACAGGGAGGGCTTCTACCTTC. Protein sequence: CASSLRRTGRASTF.

This clonotype was detected many times. CDR3 sequence reads: CASKVDRGYYEQYF. CDR3 coding DNA: TGTGCCAGCAAAGTCGACAGGGGCTACTACGAGCAGTACTTC. The chain combines TRBV12-3 or TRBV12-4 with TRBJ2-7, with 8 bases identical to TRBD1. The V segment lost 7 bases and the J segment 3 bases; nucleotides outside the gene matches: 8. The CDR3 sequence is 14 residues long.

Many counts were recorded for this clonotype. The chain employs TRBV5-6 and TRBJ1-5, with unresolved D. V was trimmed by 5 bases and J by 7 bases, leaving 13 bases between them. CDR3 length equals 13 residues. Germline V gene lookup returns CDR1 SGHDT and CDR2 YYEEEE. The CDR3 loop is CASSNRAGQPQHF. CDR3 sequence (DNA): TGTGCCAGCAGTAATAGGGCGGGACAGCCCCAGCATTTT.

The chain has TRBV4-1 and TRBJ1-1; tentatively, D is TRBD1 (6 bases). The CDR3 extends over 16 amino acids. CDR1 MGHRA and CDR2 YSYEKL come from the germline V gene. The V gene lost 3 bases and the J gene lost 4 bases, with 18 bases spanning the gap. The CDR3 reads CASSQPLGGQGTEAFF. As DNA, the CDR3 is TGCGCCAGCAGCCAGCCCCTGGGGGGGCAGGGCACTGAAGCTTTCTTT.

This clonotype was found many times. CDR3 bases: TGTGCCAGCAGCGCCAATAGCGGACTGAGCTCCTACGAGCAGTACTTC. Translating gives CASSANSGLSSYEQYF. This sequence joins TRBV9 and TRBJ2-7; D possibly corresponds to TRBD2 (6 bases). Germline V gives CDR1 SGDLS, CDR2 YYNGEE. The ends were cut back, 3 bases at V and 0 bases at J, with 16 bases in the middle. CDR3 length: 16 amino acids.

This clonotype was counted ten times or more. The rearrangement links TRBV11-2 to TRBJ1-6, with TRBD1 as a possible D gene (5 bases). CDR1 is SGHAT and CDR2 is FQNNGV in the germline V gene. V was cut by 1 base and J by 8 bases, with 15 bases left in between. The CDR3 extends over 16 amino acids. This chain's CDR3 is CASSLGGQGADSPLHF. CDR3 nucleotides: TGTGCCAGCAGCTTAGGAGGCCAGGGCGCCGATTCACCCCTCCACTTT. The full variable domain, completed using reference TRBV11-2 and TRBJ1-6, is EAGVAQSPRYKIIEKRQSVAFWCNPISGHATLYWYQQILGQGPKLLIQFQNNGVVDDSQLPKDRFSAERLKGVDSTLKIQPAKLEDSAVYLCASSLGGQGADSPLHFGNGTRLTVT.

This clonotype has more than one count but fewer than ten. V and J are TRBV12-3 or TRBV12-4 and TRBJ1-3; no firm D call. The germline V and J ends were trimmed by 1 base and 7 bases, with 11 bases remaining between them. The CDR3 spans 14 residues. The CDR3 is CASSLGRFANTIYF. CDR3 in DNA: TGTGCCAGCAGTTTAGGCAGGTTCGCGAACACCATATATTTT.

This clonotype has a count of ten or more. This could be a read error, since a much larger clone is one nucleotide away. The chain uses TRBV20-1 and TRBJ1-5; the D gene is possibly TRBD1 (6 bases). Germline assignment: CDR1 DFQATT and CDR2 SNEGSKA (reference sequence). Between the trimmed V and J ends, which lost 5 bases and 6 bases, there was a span of 17 bases. The CDR3 covers 14 residues. The CDR3 region has the DNA TGCAGTGCTCAAGACGGGGGCGTTGGTCAGCCCCAGCATTTT. As protein: CSAQDGGVGQPQHF.

Many counts were recorded for this clonotype. V and J are TRBV30 and TRBJ1-1; D uncertain. Germline CDR1 and CDR2: GTSNPN and SVGIG (reference sequence). V dropped 2 bases and J dropped 0 bases, with 7 bases sitting between them. The CDR3 sequence is 13 residues long. The CDR3 is CAWSRQVNTEAFF. The CDR3 coding sequence is TGTGCCTGGAGTCGACAAGTGAACACTGAAGCTTTCTTT. The variable domain in full, completed from reference TRBV30 and TRBJ1-1, reads SQTIHQWPATLVQPVGSPLSLECTVEGTSNPNLYWYRQAAGRGLQLLFYSVGIGQISSEVPQNLSASRPQDRQFILSSKKLLLSDSGFYLCAWSRQVNTEAFFGQGTRLTVV.

The rearrangement links TRBV12-5 to TRBJ1-1; D unresolved. Trimming removed 6 bases from V and 5 bases from J, with 10 bases in between. This CDR3 has 12 residues. Germline CDR1 LGHNT, CDR2 FRNRAP. The CDR3: CASGFTGTEAFF. CDR3 bases: TGTGCTAGTGGCTTCACGGGAACTGAAGCTTTCTTT.

The J gene is TRBJ2-5, the V gene TRBV6-1; D may be TRBD1 (5 bases). This CDR3 comprises 14 residues. The V end was cut by 8 bases, the J end by 5 bases, with 18 bases between. Germline lookup yields CDR1 MNHNS and CDR2 SASEGT. CDR3: CASSWTQNGETQYF. DNA for the CDR3: TGTGCCAGCTCCTGGACACAAAATGGGGAGACCCAGTACTTC.

This clonotype has a count of ten or more. The chain uses TRBV6-1 and TRBJ1-5; a weak D match, TRBD1 (6 bases). CDR3 size: 15 residues. V was cut by 6 bases and J by 0 bases, with 12 bases left in between. The germline gives CDR1 MNHNS, CDR2 SASEGT. Here the CDR3 DNA reads TGTGCCAGCAGGCTTTACAGGGATAGCAATCAGCCCCAGCATTTT. Its protein is CASRLYRDSNQPQHF.